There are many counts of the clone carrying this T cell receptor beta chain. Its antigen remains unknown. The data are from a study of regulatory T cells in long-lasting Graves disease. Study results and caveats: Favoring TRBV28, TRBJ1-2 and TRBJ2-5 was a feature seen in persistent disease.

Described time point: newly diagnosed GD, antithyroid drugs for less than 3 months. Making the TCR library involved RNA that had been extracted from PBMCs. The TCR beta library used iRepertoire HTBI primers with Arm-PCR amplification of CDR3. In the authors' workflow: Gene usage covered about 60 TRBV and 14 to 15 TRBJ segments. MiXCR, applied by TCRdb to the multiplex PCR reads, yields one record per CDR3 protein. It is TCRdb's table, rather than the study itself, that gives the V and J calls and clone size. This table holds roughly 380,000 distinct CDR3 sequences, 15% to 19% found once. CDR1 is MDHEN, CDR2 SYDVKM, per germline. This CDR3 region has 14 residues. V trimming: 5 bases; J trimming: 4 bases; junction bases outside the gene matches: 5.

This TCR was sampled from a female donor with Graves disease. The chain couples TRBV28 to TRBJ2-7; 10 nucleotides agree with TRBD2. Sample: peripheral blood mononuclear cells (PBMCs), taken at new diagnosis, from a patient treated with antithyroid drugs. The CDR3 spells CASSLSGRRYEQYF. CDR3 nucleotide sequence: TGTGCCAGCAGTCTTAGCGGGAGGAGATACGAGCAGTACTTC.